The 8 T cell receptor beta chains in this list originate from one sample, sequenced in a study of blood T cell repertoires in COVID-19. Repertoires were generated with immunoSEQ multiplex PCR, while TCRdb's copy carries only in-frame clones and drops some. The table has some 270,000 clones, 80% to 90% seen once. The sequenced material came from PBMCs or T cells enriched from blood (not recorded which). These receptors all come from a woman aged 25-40 years with acute COVID-19.

This chain uses TRBV4-1 with TRBJ2-7; 7 nucleotides match TRBD2. V lost 0 bases to trimming and J lost 11 bases; unmatched junction nucleotides: 13. The germline CDR1 and CDR2 sequences are MGHRA and YSYEKL. The length of the CDR3 is 15 residues. The CDR3 nucleotides are TGCGCCAGCAGCCAAGATTGGGGCGGAGCGGGAAGGGAGTACTTC. It codes for CASSQDWGGAGREYF.

This clone occurred a few times. V gene TRBV3-1 (or the pseudogene TRBV3-2) combines with J gene TRBJ1-1; a possible D gene is TRBD1 (6 bases). The CDR3 spans 14 residues. With 0 bases removed from V and 10 bases from J, the gap between germline ends came to 15 bases. Germline CDR1 reads LGHDT; CDR2 reads YNNKEL (reference sequence). This CDR3 reads CASSQDTRVGGAFF. CDR3 in DNA: TGTGCCAGCAGCCAAGATACGAGGGTAGGGGGAGCTTTCTTT.

The chain recombines TRBV10-3 with TRBJ1-1, with a tentative D call TRBD1 (5 bases). V was trimmed by 8 bases and J by 4 bases, leaving 11 bases between them. The CDR3 loop spans 12 amino acids. The germline CDR1 and CDR2 sequences are ENHRY and SYGVKD. CDR3 sequence reads: CAIYGGSTEAFF. Written as DNA, the CDR3 is TGTGCCATCTACGGGGGATCCACTGAAGCTTTCTTT.

This chain links TRBV5-6 with TRBJ2-1, with D tentatively TRBD2 (6 bases). Germline lookup yields CDR1 SGHDT and CDR2 YYEEEE. V lost 2 bases and J 8 bases, leaving 14 bases between the germline ends. The CDR3 extends over 14 amino acids. Here the CDR3 reads CASSLPGVIDEQFF. The DNA of the CDR3 is TGTGCCAGCAGCTTACCGGGAGTTATAGATGAGCAGTTCTTC.

For this clone: The junction does not match germline at one end; this may be a read error. This chain uses TRBV9 with TRBJ2-4; tentatively, D is TRBD2 (5 bases). The CDR3 spans 16 residues. Per the germline V gene, CDR1 is SGDLS and CDR2 is YYNGEE. CDR3 in DNA: TGTGCCAGCAGCGTATCCAGCGCCCTAGCCAGAAACATTCAGTACTTC. It yields the protein CASSVSSALARNIQYF.

This clone was detected once. J is TRBJ1-5 and V is TRBV28, with D unresolved. Trimming removed 2 bases from V and 2 bases from J, with 10 bases in between. Per germline, CDR1 MDHEN and CDR2 SYDVKM. The CDR3 loop spans 15 amino acids. CDR3: CASSLEGFGNQPQHF. DNA of the CDR3: TGTGCCAGCAGTTTAGAGGGTTTTGGCAATCAGCCCCAGCATTTT.

This clone appeared a single time. This chain uses TRBV27 with TRBJ2-1, with 8 nucleotides matching TRBD2. The CDR3 has 15 residues. The trim removed 0 bases at V and 5 bases at J, leaving 3 bases unmatched. Germline V lookup: CDR1 MNHEY, CDR2 SMNVEV (reference sequence). DNA for the CDR3: TGTGCCAGCAGTTTATCCCTAGCGGGCCACAATGAGCAGTTCTTC. It translates to CASSLSLAGHNEQFF.

The V gene is TRBV11-2, the J gene TRBJ1-1; D unresolved. The CDR3 loop spans 12 amino acids. V was trimmed by 1 base and J by 9 bases, leaving 9 bases between them. The V gene's germline CDR1 is SGHAT and CDR2 FQNNGV. This CDR3 reads CASSLVTEKAFF. The CDR3 nucleotides are TGTGCCAGCAGCTTAGTCACAGAAAAAGCTTTCTTT.